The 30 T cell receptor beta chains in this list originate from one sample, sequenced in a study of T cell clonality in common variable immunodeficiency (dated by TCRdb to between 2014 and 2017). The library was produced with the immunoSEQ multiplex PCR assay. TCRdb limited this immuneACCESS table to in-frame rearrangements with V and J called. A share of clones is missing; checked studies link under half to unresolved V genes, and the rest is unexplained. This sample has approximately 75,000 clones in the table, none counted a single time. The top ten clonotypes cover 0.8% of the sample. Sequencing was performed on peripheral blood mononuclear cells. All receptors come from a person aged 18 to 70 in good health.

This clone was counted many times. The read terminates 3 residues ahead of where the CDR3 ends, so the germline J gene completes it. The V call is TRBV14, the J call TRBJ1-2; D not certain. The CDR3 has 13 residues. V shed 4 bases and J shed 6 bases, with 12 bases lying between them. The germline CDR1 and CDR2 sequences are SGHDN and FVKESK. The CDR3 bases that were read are TGTGCCAGCAGCCTCAAAGGAGGGCATGGC. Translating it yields CASSLKGGHG. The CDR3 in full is CASSLKGGHGYTF.

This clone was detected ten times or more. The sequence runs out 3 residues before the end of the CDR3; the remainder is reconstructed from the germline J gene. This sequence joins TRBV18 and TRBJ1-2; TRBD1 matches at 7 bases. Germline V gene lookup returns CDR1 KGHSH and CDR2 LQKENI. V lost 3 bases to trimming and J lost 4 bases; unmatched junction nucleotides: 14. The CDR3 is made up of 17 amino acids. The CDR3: CASSPRQGGVNPYGYTF. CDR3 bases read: TGTGCCAGCTCACCCCGACAGGGAGGGGTTAACCCCTATGGC.

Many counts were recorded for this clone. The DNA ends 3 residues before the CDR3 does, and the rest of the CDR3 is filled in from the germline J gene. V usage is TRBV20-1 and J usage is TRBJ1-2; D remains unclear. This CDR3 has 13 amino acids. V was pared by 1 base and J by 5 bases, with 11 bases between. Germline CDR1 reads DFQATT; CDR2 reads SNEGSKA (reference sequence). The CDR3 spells CSARAGWTYGYTF. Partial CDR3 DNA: TGCAGTGCTAGAGCTGGGTGGACTTATGGC.

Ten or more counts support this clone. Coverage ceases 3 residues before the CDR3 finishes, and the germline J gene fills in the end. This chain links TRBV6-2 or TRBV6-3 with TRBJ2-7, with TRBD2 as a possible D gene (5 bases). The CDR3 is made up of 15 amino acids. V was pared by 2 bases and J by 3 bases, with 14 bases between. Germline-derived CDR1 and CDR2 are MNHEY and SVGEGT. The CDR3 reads CASSYAERMNYEQYF. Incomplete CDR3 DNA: TGTGCCAGCAGTTACGCCGAGCGGATGAACTACGAG.

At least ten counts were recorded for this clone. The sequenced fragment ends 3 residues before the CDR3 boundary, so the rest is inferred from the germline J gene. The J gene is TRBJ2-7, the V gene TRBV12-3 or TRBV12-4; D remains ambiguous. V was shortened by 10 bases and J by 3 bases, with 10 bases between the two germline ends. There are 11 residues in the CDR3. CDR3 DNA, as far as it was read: TGTGCCACCGGGTCCCTCTACGAG. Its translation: CATGSLYE. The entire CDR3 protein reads CATGSLYEQYF.

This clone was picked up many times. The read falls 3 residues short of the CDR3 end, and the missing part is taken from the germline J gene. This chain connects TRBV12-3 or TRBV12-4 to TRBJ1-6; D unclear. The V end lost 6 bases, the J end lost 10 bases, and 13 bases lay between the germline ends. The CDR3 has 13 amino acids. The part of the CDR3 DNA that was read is TGTGCCAGCAGCCCCGAGAGGCGGTCACCC. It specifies CASSPERRSP. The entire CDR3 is CASSPERRSPLHF.

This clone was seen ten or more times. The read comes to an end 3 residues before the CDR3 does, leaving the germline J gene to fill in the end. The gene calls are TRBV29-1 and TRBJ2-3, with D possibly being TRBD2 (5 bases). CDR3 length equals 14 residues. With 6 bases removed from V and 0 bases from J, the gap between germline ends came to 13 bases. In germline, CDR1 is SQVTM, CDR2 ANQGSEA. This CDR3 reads CSVRSGSSTDTQYF. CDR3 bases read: TGCAGCGTCAGGAGCGGATCTAGCACAGATACG.

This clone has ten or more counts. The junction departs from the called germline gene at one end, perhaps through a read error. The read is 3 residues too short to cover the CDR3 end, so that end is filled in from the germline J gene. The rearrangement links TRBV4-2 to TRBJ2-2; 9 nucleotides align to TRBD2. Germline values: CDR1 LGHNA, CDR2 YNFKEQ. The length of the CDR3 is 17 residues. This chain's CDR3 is CASSQDWEGLASGELFF. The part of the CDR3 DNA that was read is TGCGCCAGCAGCCAAGATTGGGAAGGACTAGCGTCCGGGGAG.

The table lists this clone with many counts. The DNA read from the CDR3 is TGTGCCAGCAGCCCCACCGGGGGTGGTAATGAAAAA. Its protein product is CASSPTGGGNEK. The whole CDR3 reads CASSPTGGGNEKLFF. This rearrangement joins TRBV7-3 to TRBJ1-4; maybe TRBD1 (5 bases). The read ends 3 residues early relative to the CDR3; the germline J gene fills the gap. CDR3 size: 15 residues. Germline CDR1 reads SGHTA; CDR2 reads FQGTGA. Trimming pared 5 bases from V and 4 bases from J, leaving 14 bases between.

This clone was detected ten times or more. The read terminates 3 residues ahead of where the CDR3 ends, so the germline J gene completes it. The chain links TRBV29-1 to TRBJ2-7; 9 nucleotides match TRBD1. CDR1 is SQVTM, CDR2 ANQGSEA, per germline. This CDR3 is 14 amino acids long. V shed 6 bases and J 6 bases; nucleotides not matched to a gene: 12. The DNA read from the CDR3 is TGCAGCGTGGGGACAGGGCTAAGGACTAGCGAG. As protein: CSVGTGLRTSE. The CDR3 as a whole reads CSVGTGLRTSEQYF.

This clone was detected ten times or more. CDR3 DNA (partial): TGTGCCAGCAGTTTAGTCGGGGGGGAG. Its translation: CASSLVGGE. The full CDR3 protein reads CASSLVGGELFF. The chain couples TRBV12-3 or TRBV12-4 to TRBJ2-2; D remains unclear. Coverage ceases 3 residues before the CDR3 finishes, and the germline J gene fills in the end. This CDR3 contains 12 residues. Trimming took off 1 base at V and 8 bases at J, with 5 bases between the two ends.

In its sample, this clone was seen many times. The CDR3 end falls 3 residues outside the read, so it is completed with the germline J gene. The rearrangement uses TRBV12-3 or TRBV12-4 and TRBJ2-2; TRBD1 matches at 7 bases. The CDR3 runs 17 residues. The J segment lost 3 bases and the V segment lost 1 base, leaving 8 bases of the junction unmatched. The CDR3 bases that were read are TGTGCCAGCAGTTTAGTAGGGATCGACAGGGACACCGGGGAG. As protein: CASSLVGIDRDTGE. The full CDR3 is CASSLVGIDRDTGELFF.

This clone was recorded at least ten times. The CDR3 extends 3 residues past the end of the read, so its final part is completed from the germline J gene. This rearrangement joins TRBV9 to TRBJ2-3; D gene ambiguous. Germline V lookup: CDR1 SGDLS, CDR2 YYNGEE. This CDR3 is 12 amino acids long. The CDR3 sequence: CASSAPRATQYF. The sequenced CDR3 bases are TGTGCCAGCAGCGCGCCTAGAGCAACG.

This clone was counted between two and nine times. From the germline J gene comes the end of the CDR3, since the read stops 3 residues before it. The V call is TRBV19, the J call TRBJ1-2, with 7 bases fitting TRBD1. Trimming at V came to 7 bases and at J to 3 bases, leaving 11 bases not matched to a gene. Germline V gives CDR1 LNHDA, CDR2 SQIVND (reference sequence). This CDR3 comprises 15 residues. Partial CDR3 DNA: TGTGCCAGTAAGCCCCGACAGGGAGGGGACTATGGC. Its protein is CASKPRQGGDYG. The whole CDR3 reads CASKPRQGGDYGYTF.

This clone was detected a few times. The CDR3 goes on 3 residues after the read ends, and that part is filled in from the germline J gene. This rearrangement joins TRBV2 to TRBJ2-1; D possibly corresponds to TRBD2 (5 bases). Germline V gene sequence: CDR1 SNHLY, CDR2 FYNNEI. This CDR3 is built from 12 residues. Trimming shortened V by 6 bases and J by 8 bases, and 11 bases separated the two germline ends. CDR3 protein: CASSPTRHEQFF. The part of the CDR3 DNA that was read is TGTGCCAGCAGCCCCACTAGGCATGAG.

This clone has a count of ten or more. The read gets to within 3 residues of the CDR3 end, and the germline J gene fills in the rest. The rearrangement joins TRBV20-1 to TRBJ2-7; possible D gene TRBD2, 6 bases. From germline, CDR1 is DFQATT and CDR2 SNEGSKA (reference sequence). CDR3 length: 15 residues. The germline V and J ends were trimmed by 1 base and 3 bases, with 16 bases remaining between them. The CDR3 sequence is CSARGASGPVYEQYF. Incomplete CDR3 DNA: TGCAGTGCTAGAGGGGCGAGCGGGCCGGTCTACGAG.

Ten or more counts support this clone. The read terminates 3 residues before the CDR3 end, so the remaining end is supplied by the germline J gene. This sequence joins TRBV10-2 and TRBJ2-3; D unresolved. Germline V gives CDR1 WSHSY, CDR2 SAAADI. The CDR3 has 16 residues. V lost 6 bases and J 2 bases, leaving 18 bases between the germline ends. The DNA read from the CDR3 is TGCGCCAGCAGGCGAGTGCTAGGCACACACACAGATACG. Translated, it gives CASRRVLGTHTDT. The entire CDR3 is CASRRVLGTHTDTQYF.

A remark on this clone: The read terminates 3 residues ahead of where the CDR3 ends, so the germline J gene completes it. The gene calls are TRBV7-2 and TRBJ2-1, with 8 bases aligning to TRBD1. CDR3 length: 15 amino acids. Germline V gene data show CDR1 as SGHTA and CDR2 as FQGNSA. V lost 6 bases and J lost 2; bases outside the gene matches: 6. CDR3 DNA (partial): TGTGCCAGCAGGGGACAGGTAGGGCCCTACAATGAG. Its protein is CASRGQVGPYNE. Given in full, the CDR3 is CASRGQVGPYNEQFF.

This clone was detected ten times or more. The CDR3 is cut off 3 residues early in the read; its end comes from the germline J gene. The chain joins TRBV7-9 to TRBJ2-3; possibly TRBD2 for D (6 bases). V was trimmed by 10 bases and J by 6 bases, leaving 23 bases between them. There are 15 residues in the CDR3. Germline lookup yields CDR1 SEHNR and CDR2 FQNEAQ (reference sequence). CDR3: CATSSDRLVADTQYF. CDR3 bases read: TGTGCCACTTCCTCGGACCGACTAGTGGCGGATACG.

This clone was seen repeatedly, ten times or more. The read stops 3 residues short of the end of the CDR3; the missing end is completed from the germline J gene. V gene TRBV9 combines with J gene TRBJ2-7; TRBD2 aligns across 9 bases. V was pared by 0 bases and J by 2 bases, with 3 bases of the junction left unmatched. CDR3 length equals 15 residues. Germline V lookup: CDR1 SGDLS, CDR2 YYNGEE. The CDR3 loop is CASSVESSGAYEQYF. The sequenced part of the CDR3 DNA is TGTGCCAGCAGCGTAGAGTCTAGCGGGGCCTACGAG.

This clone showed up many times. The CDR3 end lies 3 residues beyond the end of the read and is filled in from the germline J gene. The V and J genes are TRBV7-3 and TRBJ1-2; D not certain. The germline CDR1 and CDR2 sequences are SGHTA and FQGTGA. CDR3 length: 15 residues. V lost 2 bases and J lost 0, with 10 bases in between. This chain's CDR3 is CASSLFGDTNYGYTF. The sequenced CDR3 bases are TGTGCCAGCAGCTTATTCGGGGATACTAACTATGGC. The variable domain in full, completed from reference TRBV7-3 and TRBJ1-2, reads GAGVSQTPSNKVTEKGKYVELRCDPISGHTALYWYRQSLGQGPEFLIYFQGTGAADDSGLPNDRFFAVRPEGSVSTLKIQRTERGDSAVYLCASSLFGDTNYGYTFGSGTRLTVV.

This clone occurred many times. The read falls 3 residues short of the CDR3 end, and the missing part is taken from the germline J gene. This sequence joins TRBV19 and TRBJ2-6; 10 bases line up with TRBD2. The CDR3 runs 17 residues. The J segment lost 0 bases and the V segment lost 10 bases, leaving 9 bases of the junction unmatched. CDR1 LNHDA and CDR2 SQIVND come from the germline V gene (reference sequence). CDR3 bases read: TGTGCCAATCAGGGAGCGGGAGGGCCCTCTGGGGCCAACGTC. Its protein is CANQGAGGPSGANV. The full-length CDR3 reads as CANQGAGGPSGANVLTF.

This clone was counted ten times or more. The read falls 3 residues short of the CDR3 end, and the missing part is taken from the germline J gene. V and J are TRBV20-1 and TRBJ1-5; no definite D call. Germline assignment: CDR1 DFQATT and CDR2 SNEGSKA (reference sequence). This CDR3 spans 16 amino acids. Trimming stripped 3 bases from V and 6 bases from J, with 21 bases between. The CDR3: CSARVGAGLFAQPQHF. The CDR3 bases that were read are TGCAGTGCTAGGGTTGGTGCGGGCCTATTTGCTCAGCCC.

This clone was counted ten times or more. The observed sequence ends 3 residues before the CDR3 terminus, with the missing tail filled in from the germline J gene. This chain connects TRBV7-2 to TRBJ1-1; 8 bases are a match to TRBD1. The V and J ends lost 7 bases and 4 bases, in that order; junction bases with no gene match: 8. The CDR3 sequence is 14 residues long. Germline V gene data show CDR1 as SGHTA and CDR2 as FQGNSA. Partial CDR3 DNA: TGTGCCAGCATCCTATTCACAGGGGGCACTGAA. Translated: CASILFTGGTE. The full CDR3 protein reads CASILFTGGTEAFF.

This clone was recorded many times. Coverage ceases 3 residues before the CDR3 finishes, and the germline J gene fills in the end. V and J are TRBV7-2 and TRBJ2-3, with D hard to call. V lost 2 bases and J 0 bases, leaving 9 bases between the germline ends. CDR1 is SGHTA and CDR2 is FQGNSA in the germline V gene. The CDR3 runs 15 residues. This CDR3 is CASSLRPTSTDTQYF. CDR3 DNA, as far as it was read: TGTGCCAGCAGCTTACGCCCTACTAGCACAGATACG.

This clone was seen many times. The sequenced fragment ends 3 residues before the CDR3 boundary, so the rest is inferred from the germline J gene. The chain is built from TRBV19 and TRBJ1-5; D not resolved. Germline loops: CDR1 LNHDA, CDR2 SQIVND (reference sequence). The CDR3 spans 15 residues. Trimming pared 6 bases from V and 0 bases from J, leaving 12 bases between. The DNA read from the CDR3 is TGTGCCAGTAGCTTAACAGACTATAGCAATCAGCCC. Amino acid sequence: CASSLTDYSNQP. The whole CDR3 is CASSLTDYSNQPQHF. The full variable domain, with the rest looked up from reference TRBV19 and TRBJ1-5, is DGGITQSPKYLFRKEGQNVTLSCEQNLNHDAMYWYRQDPGQGLRLIYYSQIVNDFQKGDIAEGYSVSREKKESFPLTVTSAQKNPTAFYLCASSLTDYSNQPQHFGDGTRLSIL.

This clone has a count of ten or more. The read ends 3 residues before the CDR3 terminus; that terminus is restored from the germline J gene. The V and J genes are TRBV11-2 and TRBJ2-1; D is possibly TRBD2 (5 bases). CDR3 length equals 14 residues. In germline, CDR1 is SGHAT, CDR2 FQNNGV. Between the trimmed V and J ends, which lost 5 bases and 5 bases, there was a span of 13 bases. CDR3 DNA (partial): TGTGCCAGCAGCGGTAAACTAGGAAACAATGAG. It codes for CASSGKLGNNE. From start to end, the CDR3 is CASSGKLGNNEQFF.

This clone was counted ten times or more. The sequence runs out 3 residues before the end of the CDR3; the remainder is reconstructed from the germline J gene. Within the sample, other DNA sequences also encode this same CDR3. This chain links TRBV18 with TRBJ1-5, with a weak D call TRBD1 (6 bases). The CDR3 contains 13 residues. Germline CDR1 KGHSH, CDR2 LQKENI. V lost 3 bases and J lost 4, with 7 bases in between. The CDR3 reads CASSPQGNQPQHF. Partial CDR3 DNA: TGTGCCAGCTCACCCCAGGGGAATCAGCCC.

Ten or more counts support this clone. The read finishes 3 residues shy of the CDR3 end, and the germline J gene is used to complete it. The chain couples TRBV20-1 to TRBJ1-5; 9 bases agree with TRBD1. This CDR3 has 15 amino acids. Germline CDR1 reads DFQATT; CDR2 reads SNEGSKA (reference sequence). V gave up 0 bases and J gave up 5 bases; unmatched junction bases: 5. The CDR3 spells CSARDSGTGHQPQHF. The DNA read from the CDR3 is TGCAGTGCTAGAGATTCCGGGACAGGGCATCAGCCC.

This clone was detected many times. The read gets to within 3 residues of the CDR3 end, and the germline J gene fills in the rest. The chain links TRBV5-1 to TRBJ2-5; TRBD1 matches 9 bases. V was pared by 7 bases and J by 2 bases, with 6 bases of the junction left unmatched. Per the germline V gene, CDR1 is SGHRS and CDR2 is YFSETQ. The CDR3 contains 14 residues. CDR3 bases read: TGCGCCAGCGTATCAGGGACAGGGCAAGAGACC. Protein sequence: CASVSGTGQET. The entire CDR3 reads CASVSGTGQETQYF.